This T cell receptor beta chain was recorded in a study of T cell responses to AZD1222 COVID-19 vaccine. Assay: immunoSEQ multiplex PCR; the TCRdb copy retains only in-frame clones and omits some. The sample comprises more than 95,000 clones, approximately 93% of which are singletons, and 2.5% to 3% rests with the top ten. Study-wide findings and caveats: Seropositivity was recorded at baseline in only six AZD1222 recipients. Among vaccine-associated CD4 TCRs, coverage spanned spike, with dominance at 160-218 and 743-854.

Comments on this clone: What it binds is not known.

The germline V gene encodes CDR1 SGDLS and CDR2 YYNGEE. The V end lost 0 bases, the J end lost 7 bases, and 13 bases lay between the germline ends. The CDR3 is 14 amino acids. The sample consisted of peripheral blood, taken on day 0 of AZD1222 vaccination. V is TRBV9 and J is TRBJ1-2; D gene uncertain. The TCR sequence derives from an adult in good health. The CDR3 spells CASSVVGRTGGYTF. The CDR3 nucleotides read TGTGCCAGCAGCGTAGTCGGCCGCACGGGTGGCTACACCTTC.